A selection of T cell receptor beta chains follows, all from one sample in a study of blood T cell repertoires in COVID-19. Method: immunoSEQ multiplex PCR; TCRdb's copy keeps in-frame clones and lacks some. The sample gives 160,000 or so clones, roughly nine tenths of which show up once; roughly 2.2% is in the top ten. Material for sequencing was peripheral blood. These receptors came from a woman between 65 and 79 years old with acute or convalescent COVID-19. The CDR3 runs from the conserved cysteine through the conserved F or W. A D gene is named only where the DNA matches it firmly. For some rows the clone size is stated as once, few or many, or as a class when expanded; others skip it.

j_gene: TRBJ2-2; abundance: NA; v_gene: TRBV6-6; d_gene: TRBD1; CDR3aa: CASSYLTGRKGGELFF; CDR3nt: TGTGCCAGCAGTTACCTGACAGGGCGAAAGGGCGGGGAGCTGTTTTTT
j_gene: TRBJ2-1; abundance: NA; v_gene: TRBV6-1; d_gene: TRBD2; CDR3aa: CASSQAGRPYNEQFF; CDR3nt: TGTGCCAGCAGTCAAGCGGGGAGGCCCTACAATGAGCAGTTCTTC
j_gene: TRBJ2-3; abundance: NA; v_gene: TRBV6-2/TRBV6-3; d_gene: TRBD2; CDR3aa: CASSPPGLAGGANTQYF; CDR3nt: TGTGCCAGCAGCCCTCCGGGACTAGCGGGGGGGGCGAATACGCAGTATTTT
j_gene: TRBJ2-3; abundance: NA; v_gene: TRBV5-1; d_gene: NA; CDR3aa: CASSLAVTVSDTQYF; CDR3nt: TGCGCCAGCAGCTTGGCCGTGACAGTCTCCGATACGCAGTATTTT
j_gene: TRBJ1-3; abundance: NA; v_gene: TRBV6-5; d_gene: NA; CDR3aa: CASSYGQGTGNTIYF; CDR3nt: TGTGCCAGCAGTTACGGCCAGGGCACTGGAAACACCATATATTTT
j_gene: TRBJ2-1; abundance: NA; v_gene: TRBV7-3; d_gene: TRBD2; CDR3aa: CASSPQTTSGGYNEQFF; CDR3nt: TGTGCCAGCAGCCCTCAAACCACTAGCGGGGGGTACAATGAGCAGTTCTTC
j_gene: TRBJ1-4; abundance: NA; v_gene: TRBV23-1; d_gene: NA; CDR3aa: CASSRAGRAEGEKLFF; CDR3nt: TGCGCCAGCAGCCGAGCCGGACGGGCCGAGGGAGAAAAACTGTTTTTT
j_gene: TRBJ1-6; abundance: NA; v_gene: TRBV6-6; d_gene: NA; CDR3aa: CASSLQGSYNSPLHF; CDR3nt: TGTGCCAGCAGTCTGCAGGGGTCCTATAATTCACCCCTCCACTTT
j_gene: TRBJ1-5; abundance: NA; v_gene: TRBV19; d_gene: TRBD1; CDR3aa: CASSIFFDRGLQGITSYGNQPQHF; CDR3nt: TGTGCCAGTAGTATATTTTTCGACAGGGGGCTCCAGGGGATCACGTCATATGGCAATCAGCCCCAGCATTTT
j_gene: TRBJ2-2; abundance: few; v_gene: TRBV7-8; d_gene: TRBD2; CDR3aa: CASNSGGANTGELFF; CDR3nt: TGTGCCAGCAATAGCGGGGGGGCGAACACCGGGGAGCTGTTTTTT
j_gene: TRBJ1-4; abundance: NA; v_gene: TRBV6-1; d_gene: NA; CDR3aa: CASSEAPGGEGEKLFF; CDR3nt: TGTGCCAGCAGTGAAGCCCCGGGAGGGGAGGGGGAAAAACTGTTTTTT
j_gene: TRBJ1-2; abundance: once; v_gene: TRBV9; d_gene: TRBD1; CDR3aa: CASSVDWDLPGRDRGNYGYTF; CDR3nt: TGTGCCAGCAGCGTAGATTGGGACCTGCCTGGGAGGGACAGGGGAAACTATGGCTACACCTTC
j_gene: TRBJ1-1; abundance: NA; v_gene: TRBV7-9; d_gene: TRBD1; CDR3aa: CASSDGQGVTEAFF; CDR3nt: TGTGCCAGCAGCGACGGACAGGGAGTCACTGAAGCTTTCTTT
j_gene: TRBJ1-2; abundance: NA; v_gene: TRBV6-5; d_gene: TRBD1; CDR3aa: CATLPGQGGYGYTF; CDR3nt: TGTGCCACCTTACCTGGGCAGGGGGGATACGGCTACACCTTC
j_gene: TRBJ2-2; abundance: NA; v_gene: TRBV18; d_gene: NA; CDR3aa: CASRSGRTGELFF; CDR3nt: TGTGCCAGCCGAAGCGGCCGCACCGGGGAGCTGTTTTTT
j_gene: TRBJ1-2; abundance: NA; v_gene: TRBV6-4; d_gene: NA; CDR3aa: CASSDSMGANYGYTF; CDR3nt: TGTGCCAGCAGTGACTCAATGGGGGCCAACTATGGCTACACCTTC
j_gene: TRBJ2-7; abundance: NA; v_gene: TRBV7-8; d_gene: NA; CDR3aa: CASSLGGGPYEQYF; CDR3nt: TGTGCCAGCAGCCTAGGGGGGGGGCCCTACGAGCAGTACTTC
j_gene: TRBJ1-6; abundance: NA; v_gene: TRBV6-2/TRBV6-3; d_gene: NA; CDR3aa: CASSFTEHNSPLHF; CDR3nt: TGTGCCAGCAGTTTTACGGAGCATAATTCACCCCTCCACTTT
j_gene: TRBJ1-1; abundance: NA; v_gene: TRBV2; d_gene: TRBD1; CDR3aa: CASREYRGRTEAFF; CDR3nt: TGTGCCAGCAGAGAGTACAGGGGTAGGACTGAAGCTTTCTTT
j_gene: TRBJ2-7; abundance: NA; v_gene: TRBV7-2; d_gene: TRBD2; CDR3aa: CASSLASSGAVYEQYF; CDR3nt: TGTGCCAGCAGCTTAGCGTCTAGCGGGGCTGTCTACGAGCAGTACTTC
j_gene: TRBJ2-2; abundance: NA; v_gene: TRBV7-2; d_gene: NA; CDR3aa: CASRLGGNTGELFF; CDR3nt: TGTGCCAGCCGTTTAGGCGGGAACACCGGGGAGCTGTTTTTT
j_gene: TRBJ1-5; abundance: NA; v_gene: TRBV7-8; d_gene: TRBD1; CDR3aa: CASSPDRGRQPQHF; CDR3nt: TGTGCCAGCAGCCCTGACAGGGGCCGTCAGCCCCAGCATTTT
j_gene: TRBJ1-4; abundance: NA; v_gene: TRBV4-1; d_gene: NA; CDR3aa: CASSQAAAVNEKLFF; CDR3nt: TGCGCCAGCAGCCAAGCGGCGGCAGTCAATGAAAAACTGTTTTTT
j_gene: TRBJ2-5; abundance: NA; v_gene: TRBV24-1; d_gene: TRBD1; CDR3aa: CATSQPDREETQYF; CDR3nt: TGTGCCACCAGTCAACCCGACAGGGAAGAGACCCAGTACTTC
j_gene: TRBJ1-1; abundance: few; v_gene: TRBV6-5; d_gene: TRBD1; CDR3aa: CASSFARTGGSEEAFF; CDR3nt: TGTGCCAGCAGTTTCGCCCGGACAGGGGGCTCAGAAGAAGCTTTCTTT
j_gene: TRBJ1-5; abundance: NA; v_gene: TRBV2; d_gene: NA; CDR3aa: CASKEGRSNQPQHF; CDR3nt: TGTGCCAGCAAGGAGGGACGTAGCAATCAGCCCCAGCATTTT
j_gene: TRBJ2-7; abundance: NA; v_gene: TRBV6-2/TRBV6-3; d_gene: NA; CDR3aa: CASSYGRAGYEQYF; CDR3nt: TGTGCCAGCAGTTACGGCAGGGCCGGCTACGAGCAGTACTTC
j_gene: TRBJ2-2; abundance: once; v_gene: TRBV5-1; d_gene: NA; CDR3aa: CASSPQGSSNTGELFF; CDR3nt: TGCGCCAGCAGCCCCCAGGGGAGTAGTAACACCGGGGAGCTGTTTTTT
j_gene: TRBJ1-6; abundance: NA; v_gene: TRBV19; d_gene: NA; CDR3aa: CASSDRSTGGISPLHF; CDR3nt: TGTGCCAGTAGTGACCGCTCGACGGGGGGGATTTCACCCCTCCACTTT
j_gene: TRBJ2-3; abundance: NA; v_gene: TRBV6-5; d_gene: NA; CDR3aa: CASSTQRVRTDTQYF; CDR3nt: TGTGCCAGCAGCACTCAGCGGGTGCGCACAGATACGCAGTATTTT
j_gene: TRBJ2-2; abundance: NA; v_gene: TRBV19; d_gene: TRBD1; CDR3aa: CASINSGTGFSTGELFF; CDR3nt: TGTGCCAGTATCAATTCCGGGACAGGGTTTTCCACCGGGGAGCTGTTTTTT
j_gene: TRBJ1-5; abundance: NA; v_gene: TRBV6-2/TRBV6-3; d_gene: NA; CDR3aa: CASSQRAGSNQPQHF; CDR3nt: TGTGCCAGCAGCCAGAGAGCAGGGTCCAATCAGCCCCAGCATTTT
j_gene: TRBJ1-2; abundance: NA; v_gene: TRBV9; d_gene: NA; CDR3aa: CASSSSSFYGYTF; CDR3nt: TGTGCCAGCAGCTCCTCGTCCTTCTATGGCTACACCTTC
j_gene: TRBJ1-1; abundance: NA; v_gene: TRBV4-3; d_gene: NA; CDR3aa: CASSQDFPGGGNTEAFF; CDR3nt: TGCGCCAGCAGCCAAGATTTTCCAGGTGGAGGGAACACTGAAGCTTTCTTT
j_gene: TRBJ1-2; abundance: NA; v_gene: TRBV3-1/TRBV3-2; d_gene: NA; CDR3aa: CASSRNGQNHYGYTF; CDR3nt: TGTGCCAGCAGCCGGAATGGACAGAACCACTATGGCTACACCTTC
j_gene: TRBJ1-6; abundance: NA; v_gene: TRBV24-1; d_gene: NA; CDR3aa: CATSDLRGLVNSPLHF; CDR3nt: TGTGCCACCAGTGATTTGAGGGGTTTGGTTAATTCACCCCTCCACTTT
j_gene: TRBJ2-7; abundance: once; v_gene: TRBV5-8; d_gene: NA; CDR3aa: CASSLLGASYEQYF; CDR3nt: TGTGCCAGCAGCTTATTGGGGGCTTCCTACGAGCAGTACTTC
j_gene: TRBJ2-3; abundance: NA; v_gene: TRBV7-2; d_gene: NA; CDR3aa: CASSFGGPRDTQYF; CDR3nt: TGTGCCAGCAGCTTCGGCGGGCCCAGGGATACGCAGTATTTT
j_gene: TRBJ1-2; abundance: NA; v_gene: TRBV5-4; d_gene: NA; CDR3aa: CASSSTLGAGHGYTF; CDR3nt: TGTGCCAGCAGTTCGACTCTTGGGGCAGGGCATGGCTACACCTTC
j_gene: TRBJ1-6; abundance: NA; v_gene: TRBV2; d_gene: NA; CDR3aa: CASSDPQGRGYNSPLHF; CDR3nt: TGTGCCAGCAGTGACCCCCAAGGTAGGGGCTATAATTCACCCCTCCACTTT
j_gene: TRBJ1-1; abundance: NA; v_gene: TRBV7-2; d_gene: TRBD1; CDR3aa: CASSLDRGAKTEAFF; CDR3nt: TGTGCCAGCAGCCTAGACAGGGGCGCTAAGACTGAAGCTTTCTTT
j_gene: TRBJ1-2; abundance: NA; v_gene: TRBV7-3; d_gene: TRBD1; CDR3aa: CASRPRQGGNGYTF; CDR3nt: TGTGCCAGCAGACCTCGACAGGGGGGAAATGGCTACACCTTC
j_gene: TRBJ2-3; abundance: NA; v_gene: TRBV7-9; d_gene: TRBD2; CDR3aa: CASRRTSGLVTQYF; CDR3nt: TGTGCCAGCAGGAGGACTAGCGGGTTGGTGACGCAGTATTTT
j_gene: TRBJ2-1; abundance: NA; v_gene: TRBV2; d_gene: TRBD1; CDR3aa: CASNGRDRGSYNEQFF; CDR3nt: TGTGCCAGCAATGGGAGGGACAGGGGATCCTACAATGAGCAGTTCTTC
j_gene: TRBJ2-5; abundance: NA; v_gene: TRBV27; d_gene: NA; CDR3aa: CVSSFLGRPGPQETQYF; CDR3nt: TGTGTCAGCAGTTTTCTGGGGCGTCCCGGTCCACAAGAGACCCAGTACTTC
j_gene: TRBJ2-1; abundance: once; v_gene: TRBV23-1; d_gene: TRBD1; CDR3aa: CASSQNRDRARMGSYNEQFF; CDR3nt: TGCGCCAGCAGTCAAAACCGGGACAGGGCGCGAATGGGCTCCTACAATGAGCAGTTCTTC
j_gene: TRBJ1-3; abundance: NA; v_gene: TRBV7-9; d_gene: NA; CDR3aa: CASSQGGDTIYF; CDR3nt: TGTGCCAGCAGCCAGGGAGGGGACACCATATATTTT
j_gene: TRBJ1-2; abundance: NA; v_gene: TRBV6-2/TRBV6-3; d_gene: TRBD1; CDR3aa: CASSQGQGIYTF; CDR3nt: TGTGCCAGCAGTCAAGGACAGGGGATCTACACCTTC
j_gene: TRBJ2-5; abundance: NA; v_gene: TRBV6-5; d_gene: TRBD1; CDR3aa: CASSYGQGAQETQYF; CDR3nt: TGTGCCAGCAGTTATGGACAGGGGGCACAAGAGACCCAGTACTTC
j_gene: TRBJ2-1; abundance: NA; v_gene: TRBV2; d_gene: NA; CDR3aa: CASSVMQGPYNEQFF; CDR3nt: TGTGCCAGCAGTGTTATGCAGGGGCCCTACAATGAGCAGTTCTTC
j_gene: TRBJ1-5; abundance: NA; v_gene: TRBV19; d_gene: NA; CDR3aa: CASSWQGNQPQHF; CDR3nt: TGTGCCAGTAGTTGGCAGGGCAATCAGCCCCAGCATTTT
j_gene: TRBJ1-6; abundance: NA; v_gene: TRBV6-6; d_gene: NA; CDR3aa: CASSYGRDYRDSPLHF; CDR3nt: TGTGCCAGCAGTTATGGCAGGGACTACCGAGATTCACCCCTCCACTTT
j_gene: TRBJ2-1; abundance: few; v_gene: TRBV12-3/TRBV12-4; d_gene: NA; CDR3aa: CAINRWGRNEQFF; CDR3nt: TGTGCCATAAATCGATGGGGGCGCAATGAGCAGTTCTTC
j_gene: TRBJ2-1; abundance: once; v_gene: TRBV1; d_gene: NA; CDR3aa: CTSSHRVAGTSDSILHPNEQFF; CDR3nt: TGCACCAGCAGCCACCGCGTCGCGGGGACTAGTGATAGCATTTTACACCCCAATGAGCAGTTCTTC
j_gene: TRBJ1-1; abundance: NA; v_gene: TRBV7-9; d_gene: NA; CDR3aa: CASSRTGGYTEAFF; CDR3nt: TGTGCCAGCAGCCGAACGGGGGGCTACACTGAAGCTTTCTTT
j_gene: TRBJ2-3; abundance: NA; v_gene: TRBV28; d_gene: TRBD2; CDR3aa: CASRGSGGATDTQYF; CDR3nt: TGTGCCAGCAGAGGCAGCGGGGGGGCAACAGATACGCAGTATTTT
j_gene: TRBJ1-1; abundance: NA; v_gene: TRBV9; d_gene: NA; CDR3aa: CASSAEGVRATEAFF; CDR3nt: TGTGCCAGCAGCGCGGAGGGAGTCAGGGCCACTGAAGCTTTCTTT
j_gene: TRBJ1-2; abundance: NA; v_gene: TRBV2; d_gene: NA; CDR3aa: CASRQGNYGYTF; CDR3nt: TGTGCCAGCAGGCAGGGAAACTATGGCTACACCTTC
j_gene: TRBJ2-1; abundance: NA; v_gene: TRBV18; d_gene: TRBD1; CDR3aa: CASSIAGQGDNEQFF; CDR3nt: TGTGCCAGCTCTATCGCGGGACAGGGTGACAATGAGCAGTTCTTC